One sample yielded the 22 T cell receptor beta chains listed below, sequenced in a study of control samples from healthy donors and cancer patients. Some clones are missing from TCRdb's copy, which holds only in-frame ones; the method was immunoSEQ multiplex PCR. The sample carries 110,000 to 150,000 clones, about 89% recorded once. The sample consisted of blood. Receptors were obtained from a man aged 25-45 years in good health.

The genes are TRBV11-2 and TRBJ1-6; no clear D gene. Trimming took 7 bases from V and 10 from J, leaving 20 bases between them. The CDR3 has 15 residues. Looked up from germline, CDR1 is SGHAT and CDR2 is FQNNGV. The DNA for the CDR3 is TGTGCCAGCAACTCGGTTAGAAATCGTGGATCACCCCTCCACTTT. This gives the protein CASNSVRNRGSPLHF.

This chain connects TRBV30 to TRBJ2-2; D is perhaps TRBD1 (6 bases). The CDR3 loop spans 14 amino acids. CDR1 is GTSNPN, CDR2 SVGIG, per germline (reference sequence). Trimming pared 1 base from V and 3 bases from J, leaving 9 bases between. Here the CDR3 DNA reads TGTGCCTGGAGTGCCAGGGGTTACACCGGGGAGCTGTTTTTT. Translation gives CAWSARGYTGELFF. Drawing the rest from reference TRBV30 and TRBJ2-2, the complete variable domain is SQTIHQWPATLVQPVGSPLSLECTVEGTSNPNLYWYRQAAGRGLQLLFYSVGIGQISSEVPQNLSASRPQDRQFILSSKKLLLSDSGFYLCAWSARGYTGELFFGEGSRLTVL.

This clone was detected only once. The chain joins TRBV29-1 to TRBJ2-7; the match to TRBD1 covers 7 bases. This CDR3 contains 13 residues. Trimming took 1 base from V and 5 from J; bases not matched to a gene: 5. Germline V CDR1 and CDR2: SQVTM, ANQGSEA. The CDR3 loop is CSVEGQGLHEQYF. CDR3 bases: TGCAGCGTTGAAGGACAGGGTCTCCACGAGCAGTACTTC.

The J gene is TRBJ2-3, the V gene TRBV6-5; TRBD2 is a possible D gene (6 bases). Between the trimmed V and J ends, which lost 5 bases and 2 bases, there was a span of 14 bases. The CDR3 has 15 residues. Germline CDR1 is MNHEY and CDR2 is SVGAGI. The CDR3 spells CASSQLGLFTDTQYF. The CDR3 DNA reads TGTGCCAGCAGTCAGCTGGGACTGTTCACAGATACGCAGTATTTT.

The V and J genes are TRBV7-9 and TRBJ2-3; 10 bases align to TRBD2. Trimming cost V 6 bases and J 1 base; bases outside gene matches: 4. Germline assignment: CDR1 SEHNR and CDR2 FQNEAQ (reference sequence). This CDR3 is built from 15 residues. The CDR3, as DNA: TGTGCCAGCAGACCTGGGACTAGCGGCACAGATACGCAGTATTTT. Amino acids: CASRPGTSGTDTQYF.

The chain recombines TRBV7-2 with TRBJ1-6; D ambiguous. Trimming removed 5 bases from V and 7 bases from J, with 15 bases in between. The germline V gene has CDR1 SGHTA and CDR2 FQGNSA. The CDR3 runs 15 residues. As DNA, the CDR3 is TGTGCCAGCAGCCCGAGCCGGACGGCGAATTCACCCCTCCACTTT. Encoded protein: CASSPSRTANSPLHF.

To note about this clone: Other DNA sequences of this sample code for an identical CDR3. The chain employs TRBV7-3 and TRBJ2-3, with 7 bases matching TRBD1. Trimming at V came to 3 bases and at J to 0 bases, leaving 0 bases not matched to a gene. Germline V gene lookup returns CDR1 SGHTA and CDR2 FQGTGA. This CDR3 is 14 amino acids long. In DNA form, the CDR3 reads TGTGCCAGCAGCTTGGGACAGAGCACAGATACGCAGTATTTT. It yields the protein CASSLGQSTDTQYF.

The V call is TRBV19, the J call TRBJ1-5, with D unresolved. Trimming cost V 2 bases and J 5 bases, with 4 bases left between them. The CDR3 contains 12 residues. Germline CDR1 reads LNHDA; CDR2 reads SQIVND (reference sequence). CDR3 amino acids: CASSIMYQPQHF. In DNA form, the CDR3 reads TGTGCCAGTAGTATAATGTATCAGCCCCAGCATTTT.

V gene TRBV5-1 combines with J gene TRBJ2-5; 8 bases agree with TRBD1. The germline CDR1 and CDR2 sequences are SGHRS and YFSETQ. The CDR3 sequence is 13 residues long. After removal of 5 bases from V and 4 bases from J, the junction contained 4 bases not matched to a gene. This chain's CDR3 is CASSQGARETQYF. The CDR3 bases are TGCGCCAGCAGTCAGGGGGCCCGAGAGACCCAGTACTTC. The full variable domain, its missing parts supplied by reference TRBV5-1 and TRBJ2-5, is KAGVTQTPRYLIKTRGQQVTLSCSPISGHRSVSWYQQTPGQGLQFLFEYFSETQRNKGNFPGRFSGRQFSNSRSEMNVSTLELGDSALYLCASSQGARETQYFGPGTRLLVL.

The V call is TRBV3-1 (or the pseudogene TRBV3-2), the J call TRBJ2-1; TRBD2 matches at 9 bases. CDR1 and CDR2 from the germline V gene are LGHDT and YNNKEL (reference sequence). V was clipped by 3 bases and J by 9 bases; unmatched bases: 6. CDR3 size: 14 residues. CDR3 DNA sequence: TGTGCCAGCAGCCAGGGGACTAGCTACGGTGAGCAGTTCTTC. Protein product: CASSQGTSYGEQFF.

The V gene is TRBV9, the J gene TRBJ2-1; D is ambiguous. The CDR3 spans 14 residues. The V gene lost 2 bases and the J gene lost 7 bases, with 13 bases spanning the gap. Germline CDR1 and CDR2: SGDLS and YYNGEE. The CDR3 bases are TGTGCCAGCAGCGTCGATACGGCTCGGAATGAGCAGTTCTTC. Its translation is CASSVDTARNEQFF.

This clone was counted ten times or more. The CDR3: CASSYGGETQYF. DNA of the CDR3: TGTGCCAGCAGTTACGGTGGCGAGACCCAGTACTTC. This chain joins TRBV6-5 and TRBJ2-5; D uncertain. The V gene's germline CDR1 is MNHEY and CDR2 SVGAGI. CDR3 length equals 12 residues. The V gene lost 2 bases and the J gene lost 5 bases, with 6 bases spanning the gap.

There are a few counts of this clone. The chain links TRBV19 to TRBJ2-5; 9 bases agree with TRBD1. V gave up 3 bases and J gave up 5 bases; unmatched junction bases: 10. The CDR3 consists of 16 residues. Per the germline V gene, CDR1 is LNHDA and CDR2 is SQIVND (reference sequence). The CDR3 DNA is TGTGCCAGTAGTATTGGATTCGACAGGGGGAGGGAGACCCAGTACTTC. It translates to CASSIGFDRGRETQYF.

V usage is TRBV5-6 and J usage is TRBJ2-7, with D unresolved. The CDR3 length is 11 residues. V was cut by 3 bases and J by 3 bases, with 4 bases left in between. Germline assignment: CDR1 SGHDT and CDR2 YYEEEE. CDR3 amino acids: CASSSFYEQYF. As DNA, the CDR3 is TGTGCCAGCAGCTCATTCTACGAGCAGTACTTC.

This chain uses TRBV7-9 with TRBJ2-2; no clear D gene. Trimming cost V 5 bases and J 5 bases, with 6 bases left between them. Germline CDR1 is SEHNR and CDR2 is FQNEAQ (reference sequence). The CDR3 has 12 residues. DNA for the CDR3: TGTGCCAGCAGCGCCTGGACCGGGGAGCTGTTTTTT. It codes for CASSAWTGELFF.

The V gene is TRBV2, the J gene TRBJ2-1, with D perhaps matching TRBD1 (6 bases). From germline, CDR1 is SNHLY and CDR2 FYNNEI. V lost 8 bases and J lost 0, with 14 bases in between. This CDR3 contains 15 residues. This CDR3 is CASHLDRSSYNEQFF. Written as DNA, the CDR3 is TGTGCCAGCCACCTCGACAGGAGCTCCTACAATGAGCAGTTCTTC.

The chain carries TRBV9 and TRBJ1-1; 7 nucleotides agree with TRBD1. The CDR3 totals 14 residues. Germline assignment: CDR1 SGDLS and CDR2 YYNGEE. V was pared by 3 bases and J by 4 bases, with 6 bases of the junction left unmatched. The CDR3 region is CASSGYRGGTEAFF. The CDR3 DNA reads as TGTGCCAGCAGCGGGTACAGGGGAGGCACTGAAGCTTTCTTT. Full variable domain (outside the CDR3, taken from reference TRBV9 and TRBJ1-1): DSGVTQTPKHLITATGQRVTLRCSPRSGDLSVYWYQQSLDQGLQFLIQYYNGEERAKGNILERFSAQQFPDLHSELNLSSLELGDSALYFCASSGYRGGTEAFFGQGTRLTVV.

This clone was detected once. The chain recombines TRBV18 with TRBJ1-2, with D perhaps TRBD1 (5 bases). CDR1 and CDR2 (germline): KGHSH, LQKENI. Deletions cut 0 bases from V and 8 bases from J, with 19 bases between. This CDR3 contains 16 residues. The CDR3 is CASSPPRQGSERGYTF. CDR3 in DNA: TGTGCCAGCTCACCACCCCGGCAGGGTTCGGAGCGGGGCTACACCTTC.

The chain is built from TRBV29-1 and TRBJ1-2; tentative D call: TRBD1 (6 bases). Per the germline V gene, CDR1 is SQVTM and CDR2 is ANQGSEA. V shed 4 bases and J shed 8 bases, with 14 bases lying between them. CDR3 size: 12 residues. As DNA, the CDR3 is TGCAGCGTTGGTCACAGGGAGGGCGGCTACACCTTC. The encoded protein is CSVGHREGGYTF.

The chain recombines TRBV19 with TRBJ1-4, with 8 nucleotides matching TRBD1. This CDR3 spans 14 amino acids. After removal of 4 bases from V and 7 bases from J, the junction contained 5 bases not matched to a gene. From germline, CDR1 is LNHDA and CDR2 SQIVND (reference sequence). The CDR3 is CASSNRGYGEKLFF. As DNA, the CDR3 is TGTGCCAGTAGTAACAGGGGGTATGGTGAAAAACTGTTTTTT. Looking up the rest from reference TRBV19 and TRBJ1-4 gives the full variable domain: DGGITQSPKYLFRKEGQNVTLSCEQNLNHDAMYWYRQDPGQGLRLIYYSQIVNDFQKGDIAEGYSVSREKKESFPLTVTSAQKNPTAFYLCASSNRGYGEKLFFGSGTQLSVL.

This rearrangement joins TRBV7-9 to TRBJ1-1; TRBD1 matches 7 bases. CDR1 is SEHNR, CDR2 FQNEAQ, per germline (reference sequence). V gave up 5 bases and J gave up 2 bases; unmatched junction bases: 5. The CDR3 has 14 amino acids. CDR3: CASSTGAPNTEAFF. CDR3 sequence (DNA): TGTGCCAGCAGCACAGGGGCTCCTAACACTGAAGCTTTCTTT.

The chain couples TRBV7-9 to TRBJ1-1; D ambiguous. Germline assignment: CDR1 SEHNR and CDR2 FQNEAQ (reference sequence). The V gene lost 5 bases and the J gene lost 0 bases, with 7 bases spanning the gap. The CDR3 runs to 13 residues. The DNA for the CDR3 is TGTGCCAGCAGCAGGACGGTGAACACTGAAGCTTTCTTT. Translating it yields CASSRTVNTEAFF.